This T cell receptor (beta chain) was captured by sequencing in a study of blood T cell repertoires in COVID-19. Study information: Whether acute or convalescent, the COVID-19 samples came from the United States, Italy and Spain.

This clone was observed a single time. Original data processing: Reference gene primers were amplified, and this amplification served to estimate nucleated cell counts. Sequencing was performed with immunoSEQ multiplex PCR; in TCRdb, only in-frame clones are kept and a portion is missing. The V and J calls and clone size are taken from that table; D and trimming were inferred from the DNA. This table holds approximately 470,000 clones, about 90% found once. CDR1 is GTSNPN, CDR2 SVGIG, per germline (reference sequence). There are 12 residues in the CDR3. V dropped 4 bases and J dropped 10 bases, with 13 bases sitting between them.

Source material: PBMCs or T cells enriched from blood (not recorded which). The TCR originated in a woman younger than 35 who had recovered from COVID-19. The rearrangement joins TRBV30 to TRBJ1-4; possible D gene TRBD1, 5 bases. The CDR3, as DNA: TGTGCCTGGACCAGGGAGGAGGGAAAACTGTTTTTT. Translating gives CAWTREEGKLFF.